This T cell receptor (beta chain) was captured by sequencing in a study of T-cell memory formation after mild COVID-19. Overall study: TCR clusters were largely donor specific.

Study results and limitations: The main location of contracting CD4+ clones was CM and EM, and that of contracting CD8+ clones was EMRA. The appearance of some responding clones in pre-infection memory suggested that cross-reactive memory joined.

With 0 bases removed from V and 7 bases from J, the gap between germline ends came to 6 bases. The germline gives CDR1 SGHTA, CDR2 FQGNSA. This CDR3 contains 12 residues. This clonotype turned up a few times. Its antigen is undetermined. Each CDR3 protein is one row after TCRdb ran MiXCR on the 5' RACE reads. This sample carries approximately 170,000 distinct CDR3 sequences, 10% to 15% of them seen once, and the ten largest clones take about 3.3%. The sequence came from a man in his late teens or twenties who had mild COVID-19 (a few samples of this study predate the infection). Cell type and time point are not known. The chain joins TRBV7-2 to TRBJ2-5; D is unclear. Sequencing was carried out using PBMCs or a T cell subset sorted from them (not recorded which). The CDR3 bases are TGTGCCAGCAGCTTAGCGGTGGGGACCCAGTACTTC. This sequence encodes CASSLAVGTQYF.